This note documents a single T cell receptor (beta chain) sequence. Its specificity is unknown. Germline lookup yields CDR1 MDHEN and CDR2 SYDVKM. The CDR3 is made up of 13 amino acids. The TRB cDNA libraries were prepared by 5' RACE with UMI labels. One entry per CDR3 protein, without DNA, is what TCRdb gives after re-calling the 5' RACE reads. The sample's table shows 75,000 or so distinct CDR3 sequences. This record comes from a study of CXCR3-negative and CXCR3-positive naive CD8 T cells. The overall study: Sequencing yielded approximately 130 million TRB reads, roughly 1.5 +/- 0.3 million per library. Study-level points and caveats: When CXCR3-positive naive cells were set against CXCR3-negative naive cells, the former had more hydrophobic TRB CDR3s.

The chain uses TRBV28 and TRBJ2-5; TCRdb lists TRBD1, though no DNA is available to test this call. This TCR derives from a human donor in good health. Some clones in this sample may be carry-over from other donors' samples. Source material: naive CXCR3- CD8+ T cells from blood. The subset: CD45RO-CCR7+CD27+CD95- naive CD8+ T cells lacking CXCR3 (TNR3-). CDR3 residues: CASSFWGAETQYF. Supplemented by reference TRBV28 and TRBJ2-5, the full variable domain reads DVKVTQSSRYLVKRTGEKVFLECVQDMDHENMFWYRQDPGLGLRLIYFSYDVKMKEKGDIPEGYSVSREKKERFSLILESASTNQTSMYLCASSFWGAETQYFGPGTRLLVL.